This TCR beta chain emerged from a study of CD8 T cells in ankylosing spondylitis. TCR beta libraries were made by quantitative 5'-RACE with molecular barcodes. TCRdb itself ran the 5' RACE reads through MiXCR, one entry per CDR3 protein. This sample has about 150,000 distinct CDR3 sequences, with under 45% found just once. V was pared by 6 bases and J by 2 bases, with 28 bases between. This CDR3 is built from 19 residues. General study results and limits: About 8 highly homologous variants made up a TCR beta motif that seemed to typify ankylosing spondylitis blood. Previous work reported some of these motif variants in the synovial fluid and blood of reactive arthritis. Clones linked to disease were reported to show significant enrichment in matched ankylosing spondylitis synovial fluid.

Comments on this clonotype: Its matching antigen is unknown.

Sequenced material: synovial fluid, either unsorted or a sorted T cell fraction (not recorded which). This TCR was sampled from a male donor with ankylosing spondylitis. This sequence joins TRBV12-3 or TRBV12-4 and TRBJ1-2; D gene ambiguous. DNA for the CDR3: TGTGCCAGCAGCCCCCTGTATGGGAGGGAACCCACTCCCAACTATGGCTACACCTTC. Amino acid sequence: CASSPLYGREPTPNYGYTF.